The 30 T cell receptor beta chains listed next were all sequenced from one sample in a study of regulatory T cells in long-lasting Graves disease (dated by TCRdb to about 2021). The library was produced with multiplex PCR. The instrument given in TCRdb is Illumina HiSeq 4000. TCR beta libraries were built with iRepertoire HTBI primers and Arm-PCR amplification of CDR3 regions. TCRdb applied fastp at Q25 and MiXCR to the public reads, then kept only in-frame beta chains. Identical CDR3 proteins give one entry, which carries the most common genes and DNA. A total of about 470,000 distinct CDR3 sequences appear in this sample, roughly 21% of them only once. The ten largest clones represent roughly 7% of the sample. The meaning of the sample's time point label: persistent/refractory GD, antithyroid drugs over 5 years with positive TRAb. For both TCR sequencing and RNA sequencing, RNA was extracted from PBMCs using TRIzol.

Sample: peripheral blood mononuclear cells (PBMCs), taken when the disease was refractory, from a patient treated with antithyroid drugs. The receptor source for this set is a female donor with Graves disease.

The chain couples TRBV19 to TRBJ2-5; 12 bases align to TRBD2. Losses at the gene ends were 1 base for V and 6 bases for J; bases not matched to a gene: 12. CDR3 length: 18 amino acids. From germline, CDR1 is LNHDA and CDR2 SQIVND (reference sequence). The CDR3 region has the DNA TGTGCCAGTAGTATAGCTCTAGCGGGAGGGTTGGTACCGAAGACCCAGTACTTC. Translation gives CASSIALAGGLVPKTQYF.

This clonotype has at least ten counts. The J gene is TRBJ2-7, the V gene TRBV28, with 7 bases lining up with TRBD2. CDR3 length equals 15 residues. V was clipped by 3 bases and J by 2 bases; unmatched bases: 7. Germline V gene lookup returns CDR1 MDHEN and CDR2 SYDVKM. As DNA, the CDR3 is TGTGCCAGCAGTTTGGGCGGGAGTGTTGCCTACGAGCAGTACTTC. This translates into CASSLGGSVAYEQYF.

This clonotype came up many times. The V and J genes are TRBV11-3 and TRBJ2-5, with D possibly TRBD2 on 7 matching bases. The germline CDR1 and CDR2 sequences are SGHNT and YENEEA. Trimming stripped 5 bases from V and 5 bases from J, with 27 bases between. The CDR3 has 18 amino acids. The CDR3 DNA is TGTGCCAGCAGCCTGGGGGGGGCTAGCGGACTCTCGGGGGAGACCCAGTACTTC. It encodes CASSLGGASGLSGETQYF.

The J gene is TRBJ2-7, the V gene TRBV18; TRBD2 agrees at 7 bases. The germline V gene has CDR1 KGHSH and CDR2 LQKENI. J gave up 3 bases and V 3 bases, and 2 bases lay outside the gene matches. The CDR3 loop spans 13 amino acids. The CDR3 reads CASSPGEGYEQYF. The CDR3 DNA reads TGTGCCAGCTCACCGGGGGAGGGCTACGAGCAGTACTTC.

This clonotype was picked up a small number of times. The chain joins TRBV6-1 to TRBJ1-6, with 7 nucleotides matching TRBD1. The CDR3 length is 15 residues. The germline CDR1 and CDR2 sequences are MNHNS and SASEGT. V trimming: 5 bases; J trimming: 8 bases; junction bases outside the gene matches: 9. The CDR3 DNA reads TGTGCCAGCAGTACGGAGGGGGCGCTGGATTCACCCCTCCACTTT. Amino acid sequence: CASSTEGALDSPLHF.

Many counts were recorded for this clonotype. This chain joins TRBV2 and TRBJ1-2, with TRBD1 identical over 7 bases. CDR1 is SNHLY, CDR2 FYNNEI, per germline. With V trimmed by 4 bases and J by 3 bases, 5 bases remained unmatched. The CDR3 is 14 residues long. CDR3 in amino acids: CASSGAGGDYGYTF. CDR3 in DNA: TGTGCCAGCAGTGGGGCAGGGGGAGACTATGGCTACACCTTC.

This clonotype was seen repeatedly, ten times or more. The chain combines TRBV7-8 with TRBJ2-5; the D gene is possibly TRBD1 (6 bases). Germline V CDR1 and CDR2: SGHVS, FQNEAQ. There are 14 residues in the CDR3. V lost 5 bases, J lost 2 bases, and 12 bases lay in between. CDR3 sequence reads: CASSIHRDQETQYF. The CDR3, as DNA: TGTGCCAGCAGCATACACAGGGATCAAGAGACCCAGTACTTC. The complete variable domain, with remaining parts taken from reference TRBV7-8 and TRBJ2-5, reads GAGVSQSPRYKVAKRGQDVALRCDPISGHVSLFWYQQALGQGPEFLTYFQNEAQLDKSGLPSDRFFAERPEGSVSTLKIQRTQQEDSAVYLCASSIHRDQETQYFGPGTRLLVL.

Many counts were recorded for this clonotype. The chain couples TRBV2 to TRBJ1-1, with D perhaps TRBD1 (6 bases). Trimming shortened V by 2 bases and J by 1 base, and 11 bases separated the two germline ends. There are 15 residues in the CDR3. The V gene's germline CDR1 is SNHLY and CDR2 FYNNEI. Here the CDR3 reads CASSELGHPNTEAFF. In DNA form, the CDR3 reads TGTGCCAGCAGTGAATTGGGACACCCGAACACTGAAGCTTTCTTT.

J is TRBJ2-1 and V is TRBV28; D not resolved. The ends were cut back, 3 bases at V and 4 bases at J, with 19 bases in the middle. The CDR3 covers 17 residues. Germline V gene lookup returns CDR1 MDHEN and CDR2 SYDVKM. CDR3 region: CASSFLMSSNLYNEQFF. CDR3 nucleotides: TGTGCCAGCAGTTTTCTCATGTCCTCCAATCTGTACAATGAGCAGTTCTTC.

In this sample, this clonotype turned up a few times. The V gene is TRBV27, the J gene TRBJ2-4, with TRBD2 as a possible D gene (7 bases). Trimming left V 5 bases short and J 3 bases short, with 17 bases between. Germline-derived CDR1 and CDR2 are MNHEY and SMNVEV (reference sequence). This CDR3 region has 16 residues. The chain's CDR3 is CASSPTPGGLKNIQYF. The CDR3 bases are TGTGCCAGCAGTCCAACCCCCGGGGGGCTCAAAAACATTCAGTACTTC.

The rearrangement links TRBV28 to TRBJ1-3, with a tentative D call TRBD1 (5 bases). Germline V gives CDR1 MDHEN, CDR2 SYDVKM. Trimming removed 1 base at V and 4 bases at J, with 11 bases between. This CDR3 region has 15 residues. CDR3 amino acids: CASSLYQTVGNTIYF. The CDR3 nucleotides are TGTGCCAGCAGTTTATATCAGACAGTCGGAAACACCATATATTTT.

This clonotype turned up a few times. This rearrangement joins TRBV13 to TRBJ2-7; no clear D gene. Trimming left V 1 base short and J 5 bases short, with 12 bases between. Germline assignment: CDR1 PRHDT and CDR2 FYEKMQ (reference sequence). The CDR3 length is 14 residues. The CDR3 region is CASSLERNGDEQYF. For the CDR3, the DNA is TGTGCCAGCAGCTTAGAAAGGAACGGCGACGAGCAGTACTTC.

This clonotype occurred many times. A junction boundary mismatches the germline segment, possibly from a read error. This chain connects TRBV7-2 to TRBJ2-7, with 9 bases that match TRBD2. The CDR3 is made up of 13 amino acids. Germline V CDR1 and CDR2: SGHTA, FQGNSA. In nucleotides, the CDR3 is TGTGCCAGCAGTTTAGCGGGAGTCTACGAGCAGTACTTC. Translated, it gives CASSLAGVYEQYF.

This clonotype came up many times. This rearrangement joins TRBV28 to TRBJ2-7; no clear D gene. This CDR3 has 11 amino acids. The V end lost 10 bases, the J end lost 3 bases, and 10 bases lay between the germline ends. Per the germline V gene, CDR1 is MDHEN and CDR2 is SYDVKM. The CDR3 region has the DNA TGTGCCACTCTGATGGGCTACGAGCAGTACTTC. This gives the protein CATLMGYEQYF.

The count of this clonotype is one. A read error is possible here, since a much larger clone lies one base away. This chain connects TRBV28 to TRBJ2-7; unclear D gene. V lost 5 bases and J 6 bases, leaving 14 bases between the germline ends. The CDR3 has 13 amino acids. The germline V gene has CDR1 MDHEN and CDR2 SYDVKM. For the CDR3, the DNA is TGTGCCAGCAGTCTTTTTCTCGGGCCCGAGCAGTACTTC. The encoded protein is CASSLFLGPEQYF.

The genes are TRBV24-1 and TRBJ2-1; 7 bases align to TRBD2. The J segment lost 7 bases and the V segment lost 1 base, leaving 9 bases of the junction unmatched. The CDR3 is 16 residues long. CDR1 and CDR2 from the germline V gene are KGHDR and SFDVKD. This chain's CDR3 is CATSDLSGTGLNEQFF. CDR3 sequence (DNA): TGTGCCACCAGTGATTTAAGCGGGACGGGGTTGAATGAGCAGTTCTTC.

This clonotype has a single count. The chain is built from TRBV4-1 and TRBJ2-2, with D unresolved. CDR1 is MGHRA, CDR2 YSYEKL, per germline. V was cut by 6 bases and J by 6 bases, with 8 bases left in between. The CDR3 is 12 amino acids. The CDR3, as DNA: TGCGCCAGCAGACACGTAGCCGGGGAGCTGTTTTTT. Its protein product is CASRHVAGELFF.

Only a few counts were recorded for this clonotype. This rearrangement joins TRBV6-5 to TRBJ2-4; D gene ambiguous. The CDR3 covers 12 residues. Germline CDR1 is MNHEY and CDR2 is SVGAGI. With 0 bases removed from V and 8 bases from J, the gap between germline ends came to 5 bases. The CDR3 coding sequence is TGTGCCAGCAGTTACTCGGAGCACATTCAGTACTTC. Protein product: CASSYSEHIQYF.

This clonotype was counted ten times or more. V gene TRBV6-1 combines with J gene TRBJ1-2, with TRBD1 as a possible D gene (6 bases). Germline V CDR1 and CDR2: MNHNS, SASEGT. V was trimmed by 7 bases and J by 4 bases, leaving 13 bases between them. This CDR3 is 13 amino acids long. For the CDR3, the DNA is TGTGCCAGCACCGAGACGACAGGCTATGGCTACACCTTC. It translates to CASTETTGYGYTF.

In the case of this clonotype: An end of the junction does not agree with germline; a read error may underlie this. This sequence joins TRBV6-1 and TRBJ1-1; D is ambiguous. Germline V lookup: CDR1 MNHNS, CDR2 SASEGT. The CDR3 consists of 11 residues. The CDR3 nucleotides are TGTGCCAGCAGTCCCCTTTCTGAGGCTTTCTTT. It is translated as CASSPLSEAFF.

This clonotype was counted between two and nine times. The chain uses TRBV3-1 and TRBJ1-6, with unresolved D. The CDR3 has 14 residues. Germline-derived CDR1 and CDR2 are LGHDT and YNNKEL (reference sequence). The V and J ends lost 1 base and 8 bases respectively, with 9 bases between them. The CDR3 DNA is TGTGCCAGCAGCCAAGTCGGCGGGGATTCACCCCTCCACTTT. Its translation is CASSQVGGDSPLHF.

The CDR3 nucleotides are TGTGCCATCAGTGATCCAGGGAGCGAGCAGTACTTC. Residues: CAISDPGSEQYF. The gene calls are TRBV10-3 and TRBJ2-7; D assignment may be TRBD1 or TRBD2 (5 bases each). This CDR3 comprises 12 residues. Trimming pared 3 bases from V and 6 bases from J, leaving 9 bases between. The germline V gene encodes CDR1 ENHRY and CDR2 SYGVKD.

This clonotype was seen ten or more times. The rearrangement joins TRBV24-1 to TRBJ2-3; TRBD2 agrees at 9 bases. With V trimmed by 6 bases and J by 2 bases, 5 bases remained unmatched. This CDR3 has 15 amino acids. The V gene's germline CDR1 is KGHDR and CDR2 SFDVKD. Here the CDR3 reads CATSSTSGHTDTQYF. In DNA form, the CDR3 reads TGTGCCACCAGTTCGACTAGCGGACACACAGATACGCAGTATTTT.

As to this clonotype: The junction shows a germline mismatch at one end, possibly a read error. This chain uses TRBV6-2 or TRBV6-3 with TRBJ1-5; no definite D call. Germline V gene lookup returns CDR1 MNHEY and CDR2 SVGEGT. There are 15 residues in the CDR3. CDR3 in DNA: TGTGCCAGCTCGTCCGGGCACATCGGCAATCAGCCCCGGCATTTT. This gives the protein CASSSGHIGNQPRHF.

This clonotype was seen at least ten times. The rearrangement links TRBV15 to TRBJ2-5; D may match TRBD1 or TRBD2 (5 bases each). From germline, CDR1 is LNHNV and CDR2 YYDKDF (reference sequence). Deletions cut 7 bases from V and 5 bases from J, with 26 bases between. This CDR3 is built from 17 residues. The CDR3 DNA reads as TGTGCCACCACCCTGACCCGGCTGGGGACGCTATCGGAGACCCAGTACTTC. Amino acid sequence: CATTLTRLGTLSETQYF.

This clonotype was observed many times. This chain joins TRBV28 and TRBJ2-7; a weak D match, TRBD1 (5 bases). This CDR3 region has 15 residues. Germline values: CDR1 MDHEN, CDR2 SYDVKM. V lost 10 bases to trimming and J lost 0 bases, with 19 bases between them. The CDR3 region is CATRITRTHSYEQYF. The CDR3 coding sequence is TGTGCCACCCGCATAACGCGGACACACTCCTACGAGCAGTACTTC.

Regarding this clonotype: This probably arose from a read error, given a far larger clone one base away. This rearrangement joins TRBV7-2 to TRBJ1-2; possibly TRBD1 for D (6 bases). CDR3 length: 13 amino acids. Germline assignment: CDR1 SGHTA and CDR2 FQGNSA. Trimming shortened V by 8 bases and J by 2 bases, and 12 bases separated the two germline ends. CDR3 in amino acids: CASGSTGNYGYTF. The CDR3 nucleotides read TGTGCCAGCGGCTCAACAGGGAACTATGGCTACACCTTC.

This clonotype was recorded at least ten times. The rearrangement joins TRBV12-3 or TRBV12-4 to TRBJ1-1; 9 positions match TRBD1. The CDR3 is 15 residues long. Trimming at V came to 5 bases and at J to 4 bases, leaving 8 bases not matched to a gene. CDR3 protein: CASSPTGGAGTEAFF. The CDR3 region has the DNA TGTGCCAGCAGTCCCACAGGGGGCGCGGGCACTGAAGCTTTCTTT.

This clonotype occurred a few times. The rearrangement joins TRBV20-1 to TRBJ1-5, with D unclear. V dropped 0 bases and J dropped 6 bases, with 12 bases sitting between them. The CDR3 runs to 14 residues. CDR1 and CDR2 from the germline V gene are DFQATT and SNEGSKA (reference sequence). For the CDR3, the DNA is TGCAGTGCTAGAGATGCCTGGGATGGTCAGCCCCAGCATTTT. Translated, it gives CSARDAWDGQPQHF.

This clonotype was detected many times. V and J are TRBV7-2 and TRBJ2-7; D gene ambiguous. Trimming removed 0 bases at V and 9 bases at J, with 9 bases between. CDR3 size: 12 residues. From germline, CDR1 is SGHTA and CDR2 FQGNSA. CDR3 DNA sequence: TGTGCCAGCAGCTTAGCGGATACGGCGCAGTACTTC. It is translated as CASSLADTAQYF.